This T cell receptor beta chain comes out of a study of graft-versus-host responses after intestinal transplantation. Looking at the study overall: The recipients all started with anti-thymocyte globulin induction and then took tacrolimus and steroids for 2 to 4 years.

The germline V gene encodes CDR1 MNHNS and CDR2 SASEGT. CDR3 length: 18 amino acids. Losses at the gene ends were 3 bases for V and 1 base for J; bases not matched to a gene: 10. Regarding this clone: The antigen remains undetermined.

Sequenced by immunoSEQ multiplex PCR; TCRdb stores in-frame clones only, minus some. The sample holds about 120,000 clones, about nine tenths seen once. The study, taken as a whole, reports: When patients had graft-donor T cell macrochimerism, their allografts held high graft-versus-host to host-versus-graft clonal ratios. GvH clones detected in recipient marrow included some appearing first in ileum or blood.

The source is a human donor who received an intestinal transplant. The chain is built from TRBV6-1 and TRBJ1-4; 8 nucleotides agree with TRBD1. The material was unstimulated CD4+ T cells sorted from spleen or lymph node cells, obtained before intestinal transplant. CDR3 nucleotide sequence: TGTGCCAGCAGTGACCCGGGACAGGAGGGAAGAACTAATGAAAAACTGTTTTTT. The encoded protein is CASSDPGQEGRTNEKLFF.